Each of the 19 T cell receptor beta chains below was sequenced from the same sample in a study of blood T cell repertoires in COVID-19. The data were produced by immunoSEQ multiplex PCR, yet TCRdb's version contains in-frame clones alone and is incomplete. The table shows 150,000 or so clones, with around 80% occurring only once. Source material: peripheral blood. All receptors derive from an elderly woman with acute or convalescent COVID-19.

V is TRBV6-2 or TRBV6-3 and J is TRBJ1-1; TRBD1 might be the D (5 bases). This CDR3 spans 16 amino acids. CDR1 and CDR2 (germline): MNHEY, SVGEGT. V lost 4 bases and J lost 1, with 16 bases in between. The CDR3, as DNA: TGTGCCAGCAGTTCCAGTGTCGACAGCAAGAACACTGAAGCTTTCTTT. The encoded protein is CASSSSVDSKNTEAFF.

The chain recombines TRBV3-1 (or the pseudogene TRBV3-2) with TRBJ2-2; 8 positions match TRBD2. V lost 4 bases, J lost 6 bases, and 4 bases stayed unmatched. This CDR3 is 14 amino acids long. Germline lookup yields CDR1 LGHDT and CDR2 YNNKEL (reference sequence). The CDR3 reads CASSRGLAAGELFF. CDR3 nucleotide sequence: TGTGCCAGCAGCCGCGGACTAGCCGCCGGGGAGCTGTTTTTT.

This chain connects TRBV4-1 to TRBJ1-4; perhaps TRBD1 as D (6 bases). Trimming cost V 4 bases and J 5 bases, with 20 bases left between them. The germline gives CDR1 MGHRA, CDR2 YSYEKL. The CDR3 is 17 amino acids. CDR3: CASSRLPRGLGNEKLFF. The CDR3 DNA reads as TGCGCCAGCAGCCGTCTCCCCAGGGGCCTAGGAAATGAAAAACTGTTTTTT.

This clone has just a few counts. V is TRBV4-3 and J is TRBJ2-3; D not resolved. The germline V gene encodes CDR1 LGHNA and CDR2 YSLEER. This CDR3 comprises 15 residues. V was cut by 0 bases and J by 2 bases, with 9 bases left in between. CDR3: CASSQEAEYTDTQYF. The CDR3, as DNA: TGCGCCAGCAGCCAAGAGGCGGAATACACAGATACGCAGTATTTT.

This chain connects TRBV3-1 (or the pseudogene TRBV3-2) to TRBJ2-5; 9 bases match TRBD2. The CDR3 spans 17 residues. Germline CDR1 LGHDT, CDR2 YNNKEL (reference sequence). V dropped 0 bases and J dropped 1; count of bases not matched to a gene: 6. CDR3 loop: CASSQERSGGFQETQYF. CDR3 coding DNA: TGTGCCAGCAGCCAAGAGAGAAGCGGGGGGTTCCAAGAGACCCAGTACTTC.

This chain uses TRBV6-1 with TRBJ1-2; D gene uncertain. The length of the CDR3 is 14 residues. V was pared by 0 bases and J by 7 bases, with 12 bases between. The germline V gene has CDR1 MNHNS and CDR2 SASEGT. This chain's CDR3 is CASSEALLGSGYTF. The CDR3 region has the DNA TGTGCCAGCAGTGAAGCGCTTCTCGGGAGTGGCTACACCTTC.

The CDR3 here is CASSLSVGTSVSYEQYF. The CDR3 region has the DNA TGCGCCAGCAGTTTATCCGTTGGGACTAGCGTCTCCTACGAGCAGTACTTC. J is TRBJ2-7 and V is TRBV5-1, with TRBD2 identical over 10 bases. With 5 bases clipped from V and 0 bases from J, the junction kept 11 bases outside the gene matches. This CDR3 has 17 residues. Germline values: CDR1 SGHRS, CDR2 YFSETQ.

V gene TRBV30 combines with J gene TRBJ1-3; 7 positions agree with TRBD1. This CDR3 has 12 amino acids. Germline CDR1 GTSNPN, CDR2 SVGIG (reference sequence). The J segment lost 3 bases and the V segment lost 8 bases, leaving 4 bases of the junction unmatched. Here the CDR3 reads CAGDRVGNTIYF. The CDR3 coding sequence is TGTGCCGGAGACAGGGTTGGAAACACCATATATTTT.

The V gene is TRBV6-5, the J gene TRBJ2-3, with D possibly being TRBD2 (6 bases). V was shortened by 7 bases and J by 1 base, with 15 bases between the two germline ends. The germline gives CDR1 MNHEY, CDR2 SVGAGI. The CDR3 contains 15 residues. CDR3 nucleotide sequence: TGTGCCAGCAAGGAGCGGGTCTCAGGCACAGATACGCAGTATTTT. Protein product: CASKERVSGTDTQYF.

The chain uses TRBV5-1 and TRBJ1-1; TRBD1 matches 12 bases. CDR1 and CDR2 (germline): SGHRS, YFSETQ. With 4 bases clipped from V and 5 bases from J, the junction kept 6 bases outside the gene matches. The CDR3 loop spans 15 amino acids. The CDR3 region is CASSPTGQGATEAFF. The CDR3 nucleotides are TGCGCCAGCAGCCCGACGGGACAGGGGGCAACTGAAGCTTTCTTT.

V and J are TRBV6-5 and TRBJ1-1, with D possibly TRBD1 on 5 matching bases. V was cut by 4 bases and J by 5 bases, with 14 bases left in between. CDR3 length: 14 residues. Germline V CDR1 and CDR2: MNHEY, SVGAGI. In DNA, the CDR3 is TGTGCCAGCAGTTCCCGGGGGGGAATAACTGAAGCTTTCTTT. Translating gives CASSSRGGITEAFF.

The chain uses TRBV21-1 and TRBJ2-7; the D call of TRBD2 is as the table states it, not checked on the DNA. TRBV21-1 constitutes a pseudogene. There are 21 residues in the CDR3. The DNA of the CDR3 is TGTGCCAGCAGCAACAAACTCAGACTAGCGGGAGGACCAGTCTTTTCCTACGAGCAGTACTTC. It yields the protein CASSNKLRLAGGPVFSYEQYF.

The rearrangement joins TRBV30 to TRBJ2-2, with 7 bases fitting TRBD2. Germline V gene lookup returns CDR1 GTSNPN and CDR2 SVGIG (reference sequence). V trimming: 2 bases; J trimming: 0 bases; junction bases outside the gene matches: 3. The CDR3 runs 15 residues. CDR3 sequence: CAWSLRGTNTGELFF. The CDR3 DNA reads TGTGCCTGGAGTTTGCGGGGGACGAACACCGGGGAGCTGTTTTTT. Combining the CDR3 with reference TRBV30 and TRBJ2-2 gives the whole variable domain SQTIHQWPATLVQPVGSPLSLECTVEGTSNPNLYWYRQAAGRGLQLLFYSVGIGQISSEVPQNLSASRPQDRQFILSSKKLLLSDSGFYLCAWSLRGTNTGELFFGEGSRLTVL.

The chain employs TRBV6-5 and TRBJ2-2, with TRBD1 matching 9 bases. J was trimmed by 6 bases and V by 1 base; bases with no gene match: 6. The CDR3 covers 16 residues. Per germline, CDR1 MNHEY and CDR2 SVGAGI. This CDR3 reads CASSYWGQGNAGELFF. Here the CDR3 DNA reads TGTGCCAGCAGTTACTGGGGACAGGGAAACGCCGGGGAGCTGTTTTTT.

CDR3 nucleotides: TGTGCCAGCAGCCAAGGGCTAGGGGTCACAGATACGCAGTATTTT. Its protein is CASSQGLGVTDTQYF. The chain is built from TRBV3-1 (or the pseudogene TRBV3-2) and TRBJ2-3, with a tentative D call TRBD1 (5 bases). Germline loops: CDR1 LGHDT, CDR2 YNNKEL (reference sequence). V shed 1 base and J shed 2 bases, with 10 bases lying between them. The CDR3 sequence is 15 residues long.

The chain combines TRBV5-8 with TRBJ2-2; D possibly corresponds to TRBD2 (6 bases). This CDR3 is 16 amino acids long. CDR1 and CDR2 (germline): SGHTS, YDEGEE. V dropped 4 bases and J dropped 4 bases, with 17 bases sitting between them. Here the CDR3 DNA reads TGTGCCAGCAGCCTCCCAAAGCTAGCGTTCACCGGGGAGCTGTTTTTT. Translating it yields CASSLPKLAFTGELFF. The variable domain in full, completed from reference TRBV5-8 and TRBJ2-2, reads EAGVTQSPTHLIKTRGQQATLRCSPISGHTSVYWYQQALGLGLQFLLWYDEGEERNRGNFPPRFSGRQFPNYSSELNVNALELEDSALYLCASSLPKLAFTGELFFGEGSRLTVL.

The chain combines TRBV7-2 with TRBJ2-2; 10 positions agree with TRBD2. Per germline, CDR1 SGHTA and CDR2 FQGNSA. V lost 2 bases, J lost 0 bases, and 0 bases stayed unmatched. This CDR3 comprises 16 residues. CDR3 residues: CASSLTSGTNTGELFF. CDR3 coding DNA: TGTGCCAGCAGCTTAACTAGCGGGACGAACACCGGGGAGCTGTTTTTT.

This clone was observed a handful of times. The gene calls are TRBV24-1 and TRBJ2-1; a weak D match, TRBD2 (6 bases). Trimming removed 5 bases at V and 10 bases at J, with 20 bases between. Looked up from germline, CDR1 is KGHDR and CDR2 is SFDVKD. The CDR3 contains 15 residues. This CDR3 is CATSAEGVGGREQFF. The DNA of the CDR3 is TGTGCCACCAGTGCTGAAGGAGTCGGGGGTCGGGAGCAGTTCTTC.

The rearrangement joins TRBV6-6 to TRBJ2-3; D possibly corresponds to TRBD2 (5 bases). Germline V CDR1 and CDR2: MNHNY, SVGAGI (reference sequence). V dropped 7 bases and J dropped 6 bases, with 23 bases sitting between them. The CDR3 has 16 amino acids. CDR3: CASKPLIQRGFDTQYF. CDR3 in DNA: TGTGCCAGCAAGCCCTTGATTCAGCGAGGGTTTGATACGCAGTATTTT.